This T cell receptor (beta chain) derives from a study of Graves' ophthalmopathy and Graves' hyperthyroidism. About the research overall: Where ophthalmopathy was absent within 18 months of follow-up, hyperthyroidism was stable.

Whole-study results and caveats: A majority of expanded thyroid clonotypes exceeding 0.001 frequency were likewise present in blood. Sensitivity reached approximately 88% and specificity about 76% for a 13-signature model separating ophthalmopathy from stable hyperthyroidism.

Clinical symptoms, serum thyroxine, TRAb, thyroid ultrasound and orbital computed tomography were relied on for diagnosis. Trimming stripped 0 bases from V and 0 bases from J, with 15 bases between. Germline V gene lookup returns CDR1 MNHEY and CDR2 SVGAGI. The CDR3 totals 19 residues. Worth noting for this clonotype: Its target is not known.

Using RNA transcripts, the TCR beta CDR3 regions were amplified. The authors performed first-round RT-PCR with HTBI primers and then a second-round multiplex PCR. TCRdb reanalysed the multiplex PCR reads using MiXCR and keeps one entry per CDR3 protein. The repertoire includes over a million distinct CDR3 sequences, less than 45% of them detected once, and more than 9.5% sits in the top ten. The chain is built from TRBV6-5 and TRBJ2-6; D might be TRBD1 (5 bases). The receptor's source is an adult man with Graves' hyperthyroidism. Sequenced: peripheral blood or thyroid tissue (not recorded which). DNA for the CDR3: TGTGCCAGCAGTTACTCGACTCACAGGATCGACTCTGGGGCCAACGTCCTGACTTTC. This gives the protein CASSYSTHRIDSGANVLTF.